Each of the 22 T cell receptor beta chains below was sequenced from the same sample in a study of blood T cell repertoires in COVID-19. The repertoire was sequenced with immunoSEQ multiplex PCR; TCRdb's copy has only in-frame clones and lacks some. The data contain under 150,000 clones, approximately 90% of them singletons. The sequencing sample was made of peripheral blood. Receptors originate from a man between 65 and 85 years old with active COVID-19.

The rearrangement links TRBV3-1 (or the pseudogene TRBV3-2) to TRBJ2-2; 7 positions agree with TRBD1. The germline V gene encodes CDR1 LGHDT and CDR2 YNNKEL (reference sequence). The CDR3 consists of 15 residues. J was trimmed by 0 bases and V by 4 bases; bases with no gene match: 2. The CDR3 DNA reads TGTGCCAGCAGCCGAACAGGGGCGAACACCGGGGAGCTGTTTTTT. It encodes CASSRTGANTGELFF.

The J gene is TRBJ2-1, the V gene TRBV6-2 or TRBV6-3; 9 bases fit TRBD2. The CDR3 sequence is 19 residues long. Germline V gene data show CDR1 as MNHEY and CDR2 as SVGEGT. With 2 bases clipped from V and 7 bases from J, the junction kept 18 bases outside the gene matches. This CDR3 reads CASSYPPLQIAGVQNEQFF. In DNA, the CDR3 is TGTGCCAGCAGTTACCCGCCCCTTCAGATAGCGGGAGTCCAAAATGAGCAGTTCTTC.

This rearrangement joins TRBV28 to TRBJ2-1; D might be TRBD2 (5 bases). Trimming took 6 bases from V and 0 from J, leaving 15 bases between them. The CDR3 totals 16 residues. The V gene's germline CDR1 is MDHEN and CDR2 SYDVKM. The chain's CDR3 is CASSHSSGSSYNEQFF. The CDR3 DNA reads TGTGCCAGCAGCCATTCCTCGGGGAGCTCCTACAATGAGCAGTTCTTC.

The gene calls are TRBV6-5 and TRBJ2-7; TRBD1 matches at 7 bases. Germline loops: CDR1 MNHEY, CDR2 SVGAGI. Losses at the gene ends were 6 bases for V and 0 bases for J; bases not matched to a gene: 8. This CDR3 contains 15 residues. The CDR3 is CASSSPGDSSYEQYF. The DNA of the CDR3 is TGTGCCAGCAGCAGTCCCGGGGACAGCTCCTACGAGCAGTACTTC.

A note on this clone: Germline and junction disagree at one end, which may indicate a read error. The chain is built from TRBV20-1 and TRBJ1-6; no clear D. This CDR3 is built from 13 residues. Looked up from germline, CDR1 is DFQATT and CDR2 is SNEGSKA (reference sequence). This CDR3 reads CSASKQANSPPHF. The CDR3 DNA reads TGCAGTGCTAGTAAGCAGGCCAATTCACCCCCCCACTTT.

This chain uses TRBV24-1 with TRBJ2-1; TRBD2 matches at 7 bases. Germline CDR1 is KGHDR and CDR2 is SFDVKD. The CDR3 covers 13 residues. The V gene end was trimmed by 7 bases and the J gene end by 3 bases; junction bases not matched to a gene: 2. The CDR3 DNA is TGTGCCACCAGCGCTAGCGGCTACAATGAGCAGTTCTTC. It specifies CATSASGYNEQFF.

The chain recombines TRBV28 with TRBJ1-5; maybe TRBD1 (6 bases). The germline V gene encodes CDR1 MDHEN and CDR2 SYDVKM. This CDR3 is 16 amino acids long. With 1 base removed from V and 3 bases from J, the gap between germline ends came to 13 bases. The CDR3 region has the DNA TGTGCCAGCAGTTTATTCAGGGGCCTACTCAATCAGCCCCAGCATTTT. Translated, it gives CASSLFRGLLNQPQHF.

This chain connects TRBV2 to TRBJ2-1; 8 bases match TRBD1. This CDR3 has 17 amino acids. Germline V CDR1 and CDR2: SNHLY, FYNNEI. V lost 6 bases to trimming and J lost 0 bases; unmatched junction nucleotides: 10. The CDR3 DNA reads TGTGCCAGCAGGTCTGGACAGGGCCTGAGCTCCTACAATGAGCAGTTCTTC. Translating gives CASRSGQGLSSYNEQFF.

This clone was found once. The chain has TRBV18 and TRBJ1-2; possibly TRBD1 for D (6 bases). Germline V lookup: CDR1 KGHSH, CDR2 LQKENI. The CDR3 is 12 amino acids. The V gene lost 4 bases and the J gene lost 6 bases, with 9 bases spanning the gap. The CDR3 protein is CASSRRTDGYTF. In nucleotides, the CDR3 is TGTGCCAGCTCACGACGGACAGATGGCTACACCTTC.

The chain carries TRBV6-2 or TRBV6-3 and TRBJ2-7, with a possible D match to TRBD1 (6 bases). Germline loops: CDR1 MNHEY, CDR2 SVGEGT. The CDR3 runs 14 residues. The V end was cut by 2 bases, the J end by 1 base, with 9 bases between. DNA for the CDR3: TGTGCCAGCAGTTACACTGGACAGTCCTACGAGCAGTACTTC. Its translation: CASSYTGQSYEQYF.

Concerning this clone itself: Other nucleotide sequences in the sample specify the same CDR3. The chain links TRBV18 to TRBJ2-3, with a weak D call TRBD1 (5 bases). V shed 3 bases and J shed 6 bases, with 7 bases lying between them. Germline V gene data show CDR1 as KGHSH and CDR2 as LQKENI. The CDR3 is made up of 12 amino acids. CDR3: CASSPQGDTQYF. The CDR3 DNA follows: TGTGCCAGCTCACCCCAGGGCGATACGCAGTATTTT.

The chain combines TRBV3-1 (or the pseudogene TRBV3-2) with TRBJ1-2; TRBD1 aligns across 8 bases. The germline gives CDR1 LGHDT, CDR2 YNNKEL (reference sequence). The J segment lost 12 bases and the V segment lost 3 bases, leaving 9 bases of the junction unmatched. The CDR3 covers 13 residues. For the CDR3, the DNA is TGTGCCAGCAGCCAGGGCGGACAGGGCGGCCACACCTTC. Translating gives CASSQGGQGGHTF.

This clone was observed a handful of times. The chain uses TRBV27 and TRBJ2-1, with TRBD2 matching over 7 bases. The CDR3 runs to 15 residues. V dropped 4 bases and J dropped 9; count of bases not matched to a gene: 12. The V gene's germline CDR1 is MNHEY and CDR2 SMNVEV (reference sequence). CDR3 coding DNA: TGTGCCAGCAGTTCTTCTAGCGGTGGGTTGTCTGAGCAGTTCTTC. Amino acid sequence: CASSSSSGGLSEQFF.

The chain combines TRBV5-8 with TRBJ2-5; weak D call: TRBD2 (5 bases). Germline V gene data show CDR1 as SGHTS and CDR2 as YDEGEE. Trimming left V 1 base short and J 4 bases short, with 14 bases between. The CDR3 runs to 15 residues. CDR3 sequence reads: CASSLYQRRGETQYF. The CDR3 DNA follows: TGTGCCAGCAGCTTGTACCAGCGGAGAGGAGAGACCCAGTACTTC.

The CDR3 reads CASSPAREGLTGELFF. The DNA of the CDR3 is TGTGCCAGCTCACCGGCGAGGGAAGGCTTGACCGGGGAGCTGTTTTTT. This chain joins TRBV18 and TRBJ2-2, with D tentatively TRBD2 (5 bases). Germline V lookup: CDR1 KGHSH, CDR2 LQKENI. Trimming removed 3 bases at V and 5 bases at J, with 16 bases between. CDR3 length equals 16 residues.

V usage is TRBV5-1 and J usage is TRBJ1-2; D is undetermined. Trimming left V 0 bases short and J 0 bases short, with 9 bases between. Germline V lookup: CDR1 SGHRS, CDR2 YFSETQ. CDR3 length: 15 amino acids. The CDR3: CASSLVAGSNYGYTF. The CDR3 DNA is TGCGCCAGCAGCTTGGTAGCGGGATCTAACTATGGCTACACCTTC.

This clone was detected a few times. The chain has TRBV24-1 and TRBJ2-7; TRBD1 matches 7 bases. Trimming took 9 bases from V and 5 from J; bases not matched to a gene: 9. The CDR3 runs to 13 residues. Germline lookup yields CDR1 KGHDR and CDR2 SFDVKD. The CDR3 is CATQRQGDHEQYF. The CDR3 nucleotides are TGTGCCACCCAACGACAGGGAGACCACGAGCAGTACTTC.

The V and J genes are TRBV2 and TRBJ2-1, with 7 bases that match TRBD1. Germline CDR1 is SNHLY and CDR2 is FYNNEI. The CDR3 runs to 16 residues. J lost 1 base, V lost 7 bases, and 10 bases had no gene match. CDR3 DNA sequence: TGTGCCAGCATTTTACAAGGGGGCCCTTCCTACAATGAGCAGTTCTTC. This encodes CASILQGGPSYNEQFF.

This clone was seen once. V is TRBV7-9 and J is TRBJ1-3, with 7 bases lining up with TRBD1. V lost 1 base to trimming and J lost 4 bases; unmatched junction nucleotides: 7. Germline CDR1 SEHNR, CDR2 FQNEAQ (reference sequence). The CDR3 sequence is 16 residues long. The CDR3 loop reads CASSLGGRGVGNTIYF. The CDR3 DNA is TGTGCCAGCAGCTTAGGAGGCAGGGGGGTCGGAAACACCATATATTTT.

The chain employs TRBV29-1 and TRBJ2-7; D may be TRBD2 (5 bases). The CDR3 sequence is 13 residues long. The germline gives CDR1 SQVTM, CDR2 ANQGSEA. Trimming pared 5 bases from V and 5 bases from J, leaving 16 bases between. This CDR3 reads CSVSSRRTDEQYF. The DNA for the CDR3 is TGCAGCGTTTCTAGCAGGCGAACGGACGAGCAGTACTTC.

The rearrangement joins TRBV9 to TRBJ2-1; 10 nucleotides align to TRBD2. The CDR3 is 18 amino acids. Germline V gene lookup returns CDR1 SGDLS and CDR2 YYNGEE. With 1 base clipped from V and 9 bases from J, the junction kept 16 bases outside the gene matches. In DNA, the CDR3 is TGTGCCAGCAGCGTAAGCGGTGGGGCTAGCGGGAGAGGGATTGAGCAGTTCTTC. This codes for CASSVSGGASGRGIEQFF.

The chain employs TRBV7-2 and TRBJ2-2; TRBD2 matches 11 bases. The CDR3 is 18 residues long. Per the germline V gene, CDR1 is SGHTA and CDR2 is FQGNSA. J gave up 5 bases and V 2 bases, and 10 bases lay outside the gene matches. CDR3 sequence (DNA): TGTGCCAGCAGCTTACGGACTGTAGCGGGAGGGCGTACCGGGGAGCTGTTTTTT. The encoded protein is CASSLRTVAGGRTGELFF.